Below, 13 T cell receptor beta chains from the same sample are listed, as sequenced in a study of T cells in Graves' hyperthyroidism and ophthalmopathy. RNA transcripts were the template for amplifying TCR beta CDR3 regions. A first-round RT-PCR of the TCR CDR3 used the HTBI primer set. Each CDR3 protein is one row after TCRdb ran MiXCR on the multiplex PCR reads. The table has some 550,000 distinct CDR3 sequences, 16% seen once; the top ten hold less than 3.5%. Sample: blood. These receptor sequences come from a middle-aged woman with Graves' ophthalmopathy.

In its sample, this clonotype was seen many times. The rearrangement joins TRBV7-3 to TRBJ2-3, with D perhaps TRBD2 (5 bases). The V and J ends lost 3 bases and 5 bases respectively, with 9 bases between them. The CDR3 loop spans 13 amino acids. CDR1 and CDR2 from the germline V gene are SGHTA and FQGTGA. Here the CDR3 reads CASSFDREDTQYF. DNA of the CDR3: TGTGCCAGCAGCTTCGACCGGGAAGATACGCAGTATTTT.

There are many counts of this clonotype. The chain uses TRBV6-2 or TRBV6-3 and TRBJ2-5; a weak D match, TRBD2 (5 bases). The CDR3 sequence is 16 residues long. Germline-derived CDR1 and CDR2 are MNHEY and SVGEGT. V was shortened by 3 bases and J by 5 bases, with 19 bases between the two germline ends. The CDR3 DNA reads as TGTGCCAGCAGTTATCTAAGTCGGCTAGCAAAGGAGACCCAGTACTTC. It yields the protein CASSYLSRLAKETQYF.

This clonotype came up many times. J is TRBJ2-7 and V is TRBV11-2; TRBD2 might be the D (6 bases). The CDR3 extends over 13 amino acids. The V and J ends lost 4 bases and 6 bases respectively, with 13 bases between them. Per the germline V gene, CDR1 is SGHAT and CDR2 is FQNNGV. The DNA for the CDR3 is TGTGCCAGCAGCTGGAACCGGGAGCGCGAGCAGTACTTC. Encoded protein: CASSWNREREQYF.

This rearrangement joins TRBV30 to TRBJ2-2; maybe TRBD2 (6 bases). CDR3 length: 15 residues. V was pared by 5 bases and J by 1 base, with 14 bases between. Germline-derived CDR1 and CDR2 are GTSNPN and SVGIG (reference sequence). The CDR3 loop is CAWGQPGVNTGELFF. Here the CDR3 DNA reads TGTGCCTGGGGGCAGCCGGGGGTGAACACCGGGGAGCTGTTTTTT.

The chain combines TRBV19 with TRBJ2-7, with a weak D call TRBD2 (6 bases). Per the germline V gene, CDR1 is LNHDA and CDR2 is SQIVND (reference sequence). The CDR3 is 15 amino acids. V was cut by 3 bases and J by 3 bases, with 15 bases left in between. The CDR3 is CASSISGRYGYEQYF. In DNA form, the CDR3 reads TGTGCCAGTAGTATCTCGGGGAGGTATGGCTACGAGCAGTACTTC.

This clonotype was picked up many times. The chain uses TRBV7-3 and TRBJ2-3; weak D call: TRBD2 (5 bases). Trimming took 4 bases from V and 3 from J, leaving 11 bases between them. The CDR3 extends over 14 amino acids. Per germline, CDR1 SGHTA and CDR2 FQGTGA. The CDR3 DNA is TGTGCCAGCAGCTCGGGGAGAGGGACAGATACGCAGTATTTT. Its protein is CASSSGRGTDTQYF.

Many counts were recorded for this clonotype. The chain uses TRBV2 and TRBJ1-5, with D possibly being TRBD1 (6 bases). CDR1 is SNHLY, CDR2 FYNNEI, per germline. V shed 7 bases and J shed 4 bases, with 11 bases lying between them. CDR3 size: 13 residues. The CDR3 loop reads CASITTGNQPQHF. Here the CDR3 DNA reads TGTGCCAGCATAACAACAGGGAATCAGCCCCAGCATTTT.

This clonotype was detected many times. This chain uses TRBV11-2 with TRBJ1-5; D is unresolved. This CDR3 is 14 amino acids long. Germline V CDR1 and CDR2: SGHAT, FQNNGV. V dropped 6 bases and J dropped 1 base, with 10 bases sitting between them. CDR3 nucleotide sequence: TGTGCCAGCAGTTTCGACATAAGCAATCAGCCCCAGCATTTT. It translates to CASSFDISNQPQHF.

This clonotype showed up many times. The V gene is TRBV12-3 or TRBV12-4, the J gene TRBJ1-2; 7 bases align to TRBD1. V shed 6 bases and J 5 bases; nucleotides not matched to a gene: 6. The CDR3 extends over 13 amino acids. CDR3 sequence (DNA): TGTGCCAGCAGCTTGGGACAGAGATATGGCTACACCTTC. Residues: CASSLGQRYGYTF.

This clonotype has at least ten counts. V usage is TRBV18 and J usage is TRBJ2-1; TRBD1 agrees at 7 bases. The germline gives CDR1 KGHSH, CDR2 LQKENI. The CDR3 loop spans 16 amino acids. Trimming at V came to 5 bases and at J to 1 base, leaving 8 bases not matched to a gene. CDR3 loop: CASSSITGVSYNEQFF. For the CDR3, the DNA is TGTGCCAGCTCATCGATAACAGGGGTTTCCTACAATGAGCAGTTCTTC.

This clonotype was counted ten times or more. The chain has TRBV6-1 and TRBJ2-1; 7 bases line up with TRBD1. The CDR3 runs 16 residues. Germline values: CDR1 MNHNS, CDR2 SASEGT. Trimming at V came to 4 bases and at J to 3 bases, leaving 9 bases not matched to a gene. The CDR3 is CASSVPPGQLYNEQFF. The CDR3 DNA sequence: TGTGCCAGCAGTGTCCCCCCGGGACAGCTCTACAATGAGCAGTTCTTC.

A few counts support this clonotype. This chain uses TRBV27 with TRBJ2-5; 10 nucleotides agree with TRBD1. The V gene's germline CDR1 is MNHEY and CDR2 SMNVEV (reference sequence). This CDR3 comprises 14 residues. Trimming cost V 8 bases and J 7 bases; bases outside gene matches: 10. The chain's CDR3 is CASGQGGNAVTQYF. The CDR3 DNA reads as TGTGCCAGCGGACAGGGGGGTAACGCTGTGACCCAGTACTTC.

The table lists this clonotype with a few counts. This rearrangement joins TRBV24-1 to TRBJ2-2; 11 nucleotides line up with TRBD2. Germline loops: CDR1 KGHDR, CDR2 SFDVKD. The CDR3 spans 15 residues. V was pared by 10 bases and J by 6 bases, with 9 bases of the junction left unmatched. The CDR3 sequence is CATGTSGGGAGELFF. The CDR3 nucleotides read TGTGCCACTGGGACTAGCGGAGGGGGAGCCGGGGAGCTGTTTTTT.